The present entry profiles one T cell receptor (beta chain) with its context. Its antigen is undetermined. The junction does not match germline at one end; this may be a read error. Germline assignment: CDR1 SGHRS and CDR2 YFSETQ. This CDR3 is built from 17 residues. This sample was included in a study of CD8 T cells in ankylosing spondylitis. Whole-study findings and limits: Ankylosing spondylitis blood appeared to carry a characteristic TCR beta motif of several highly homologous variants. Clones linked to the disease showed a CD8+ phenotype. They occurred at relatively low frequencies in peripheral blood. Within matched ankylosing spondylitis synovial fluid, disease-linked clones were reportedly significantly enriched.

TCRdb passed the 5' RACE reads through MiXCR, listing each CDR3 protein once. The sample gives about 69,000 distinct CDR3 sequences, approximately 5.3% of which show up once; over 2% is in the top ten. The chain employs TRBV5-1 and TRBJ1-1, with 7 positions matching TRBD1. The specimen sequenced was blood, either unsorted or a sorted T cell fraction (not recorded which). This clonotype originated in a male donor with ankylosing spondylitis or in good health (not recorded which). The CDR3 protein is CASSLDMRQGGNSEAFF. The CDR3 region has the DNA TGCGCCAGCAGCTTGGACATGCGACAGGGCGGGAACAGTGAAGCTTTCTTT. Full variable domain (remainder filled in from reference TRBV5-1 and TRBJ1-1): KAGVTQTPRYLIKTRGQQVTLSCSPISGHRSVSWYQQTPGQGLQFLFEYFSETQRNKGNFPGRFSGRQFSNSRSEMNVSTLELGDSALYLCASSLDMRQGGNSEAFFGQGTRLTVV.